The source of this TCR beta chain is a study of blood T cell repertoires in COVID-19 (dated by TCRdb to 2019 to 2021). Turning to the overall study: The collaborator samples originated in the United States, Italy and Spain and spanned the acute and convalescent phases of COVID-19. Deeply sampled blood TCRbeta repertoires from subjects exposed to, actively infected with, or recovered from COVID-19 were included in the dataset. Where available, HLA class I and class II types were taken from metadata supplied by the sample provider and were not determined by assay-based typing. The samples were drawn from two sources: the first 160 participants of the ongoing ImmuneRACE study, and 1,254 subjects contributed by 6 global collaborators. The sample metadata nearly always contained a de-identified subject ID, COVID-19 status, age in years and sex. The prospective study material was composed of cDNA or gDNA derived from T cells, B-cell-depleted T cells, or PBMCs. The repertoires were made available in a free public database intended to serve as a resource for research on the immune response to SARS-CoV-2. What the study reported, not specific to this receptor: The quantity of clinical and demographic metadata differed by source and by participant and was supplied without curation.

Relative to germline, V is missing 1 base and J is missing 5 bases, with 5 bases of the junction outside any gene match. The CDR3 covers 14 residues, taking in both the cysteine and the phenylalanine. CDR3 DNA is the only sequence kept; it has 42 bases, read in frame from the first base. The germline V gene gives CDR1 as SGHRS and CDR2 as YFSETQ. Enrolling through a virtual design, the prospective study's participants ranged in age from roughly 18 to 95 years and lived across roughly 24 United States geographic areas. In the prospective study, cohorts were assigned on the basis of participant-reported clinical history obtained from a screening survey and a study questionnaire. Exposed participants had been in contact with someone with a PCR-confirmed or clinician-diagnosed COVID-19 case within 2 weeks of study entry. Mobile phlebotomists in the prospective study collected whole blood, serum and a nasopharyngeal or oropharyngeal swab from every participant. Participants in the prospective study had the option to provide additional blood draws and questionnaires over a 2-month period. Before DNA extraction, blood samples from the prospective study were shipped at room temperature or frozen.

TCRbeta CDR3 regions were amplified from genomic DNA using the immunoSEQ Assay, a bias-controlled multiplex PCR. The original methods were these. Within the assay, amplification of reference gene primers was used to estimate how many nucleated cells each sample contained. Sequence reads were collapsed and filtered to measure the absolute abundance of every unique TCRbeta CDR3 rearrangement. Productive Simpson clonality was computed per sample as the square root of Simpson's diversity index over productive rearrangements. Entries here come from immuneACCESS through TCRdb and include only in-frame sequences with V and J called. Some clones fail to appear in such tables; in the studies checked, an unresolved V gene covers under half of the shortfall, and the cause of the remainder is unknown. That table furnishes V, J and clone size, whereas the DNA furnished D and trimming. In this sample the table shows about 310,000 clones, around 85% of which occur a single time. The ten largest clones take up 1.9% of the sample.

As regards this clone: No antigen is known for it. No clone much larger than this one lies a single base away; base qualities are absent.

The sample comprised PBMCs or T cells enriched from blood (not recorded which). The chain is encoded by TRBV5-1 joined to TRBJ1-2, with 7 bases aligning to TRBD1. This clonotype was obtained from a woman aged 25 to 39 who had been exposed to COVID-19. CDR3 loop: CASSLSQGGYGYTF. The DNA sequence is TGCGCCAGCAGCTTGAGCCAGGGGGGATATGGCTACACCTTC.